The rows below give T cell receptor beta chains drawn from one sample of a study of spatial heterogeneity in lung cancer. TCRdb re-analysed the 5' RACE reads in MiXCR, keeping a single row per CDR3 protein. The data contain about 23,000 distinct CDR3 sequences, 4.7% of them seen just once; the ten biggest clones take up about 5.5%. The sequencing used PBMCs, collected at surgery. The receptors shown here come from a male donor with early-stage non-small cell lung cancer. The CDR3 runs from the conserved cysteine through the conserved F or W. A D gene is named only where the DNA matches it firmly. Where a row states a size, it is once, few, many or the class of an expanded clone; other rows omit it.

d_call clone_size j_call v_call cdr3_nt cdr3_aa
- many TRBJ2-1 TRBV28 TGTGCCAGCTTTGCCGACAATGAGCAGTTCTTC CASFADNEQFF
- many TRBJ1-6 TRBV10-2 TGCGCCAGCAGTCCCCCCATGGGGGATTCACCCCTCCACTTT CASSPPMGDSPLHF
- - TRBJ2-3 TRBV4-1 TGCGCCAGCAGCCCCCAGGAGACAGATACGCAGTATTTT CASSPQETDTQYF
TRBD2 many TRBJ2-3 TRBV9 TGTGCCAGCAGCGCGGGACTAGCGGGAGGGAAAGATACGCAGTATTTT CASSAGLAGGKDTQYF
- many TRBJ1-5 TRBV27 TGTGCCAGCAGCCCCGGGGTTAGCAATCAGCCCCAGCATTTT CASSPGVSNQPQHF
- many TRBJ2-5 TRBV3-1 TGTGCCAGCCTCAAGACTGGCTCACAAGAGACCCAGTACTTC CASLKTGSQETQYF
- many TRBJ2-3 TRBV6-6 TGTGCCAGCAGTTACTCGACTAGCACAGATACGCAGTATTTT CASSYSTSTDTQYF
TRBD1 many TRBJ2-5 TRBV11-2 TGTGCCAGCACCATAGGGGGCACCCTCGTAGAGACCCAGTACTTC CASTIGGTLVETQYF
TRBD1 many TRBJ1-5 TRBV20-1 TGCAGTGCTAGACGGACAGGGCAGTTAAGCAATCAGCCCCAGCATTTT CSARRTGQLSNQPQHF
- many TRBJ2-1 TRBV20-1 TGCAGTGCTACCGACACTCCGAGCTCCTACAATGAGCAGTTCTTC CSATDTPSSYNEQFF
- many TRBJ2-2 TRBV29-1 TGCAGCGCCGTCGGGAGCCCCGGGGAGCTGTTTTTT CSAVGSPGELFF
- many TRBJ2-1 TRBV18 TGTGCCAGCTCACCTAGAGGGACCTACAATGAGCAGTTCTTC CASSPRGTYNEQFF
TRBD1 - TRBJ1-6 TRBV6-6 TGTGCCAGCAGTGAGCAGGGACAGGGAAATTCACCCCTCCACTTT CASSEQGQGNSPLHF
- many TRBJ1-2 TRBV3-2 TGTGGGCCGGCCCATGAGAGTACCATTAACTATGGCTACACCTTC CGPAHESTINYGYTF
- medium-sized TRBJ2-7 TRBV7-8 TGTGCCAGCAGCTTCGGCGCAGGCCACGAGCAGTACTTC CASSFGAGHEQYF
- few TRBJ2-5 TRBV20-1 TGCAGTGCTAGTCGGCCAGGGCTTGGAGGGCAAGAGACCCAGTACTTC CSASRPGLGGQETQYF
- many TRBJ1-6 TRBV12-3/TRBV12-4 TGTGCCAGCAGCCCCGGGACAAGCAATTCACCCCTCCACTTT CASSPGTSNSPLHF
- many TRBJ2-5 TRBV23-1 TGCGCCAGCAGTCTCTCCGGGGCGCGGGGAGAGACCCAGTACTTC CASSLSGARGETQYF
- many TRBJ1-2 TRBV6-5 TGTGCCAGCAGTTCGACAGTCGATGGTGGCTACACCTTC CASSSTVDGGYTF
TRBD2 many TRBJ2-2 TRBV5-1 TGCGCCAGCAGCTTAACTAGCGGGAGGTTGGCCGGGGAGCTGTTTTTT CASSLTSGRLAGELFF
- medium-sized TRBJ2-2 TRBV4-2 TGTGCCAGCAGCCAAGGTAGCGGGAACACCGGGGAGCTGTTTTTT CASSQGSGNTGELFF
- many TRBJ2-3 TRBV4-2 TGTGCCAGCAGCCCAGGGACGACAGTCCTTAGCACAGATACGCAGTATTTT CASSPGTTVLSTDTQYF
TRBD1 many TRBJ1-5 TRBV6-8 TGTGCCAGCAGTTACAGGGGGCCGGGTCAGCCCCAGCATTTT CASSYRGPGQPQHF
- many TRBJ1-2 TRBV20-1 TGCAGTGCCCTAGATGTAGGGGGGGCGTCCGGCTACACCTTC CSALDVGGASGYTF
- many TRBJ1-5 TRBV7-2 TGTGCCAGCAGCCAGATGGGGGGAAGGTCCTTACGGCCCCAGCATTTT CASSQMGGRSLRPQHF
- many TRBJ2-1 TRBV13 TGTGCCAGCAGCCACCGGCATGAGCAGTTCTTC CASSHRHEQFF
- few TRBJ2-5 TRBV4-1 TGCGCCAGCAGCCAAGGGGACACCCGAGGGGAGACCCAGTACTTC CASSQGDTRGETQYF
TRBD1 medium-sized TRBJ2-1 TRBV7-9 TGTGCCAGCAGCCCGACAGGGAATGTCCACAATGAGCAGTTCTTC CASSPTGNVHNEQFF
- many TRBJ2-7 TRBV27 TGTGCCAGCAGTTTATCGACCACAAGGAACTCCTACGAGCAGTACTTC CASSLSTTRNSYEQYF
TRBD1 many TRBJ2-7 TRBV6-5 TGTGCCAGCAGTTACTCCGGAGACAGGGGTTTGTACGAGCAGTACTTC CASSYSGDRGLYEQYF
TRBD1 medium-sized TRBJ2-3 TRBV27 TGTGCCACGACCCCCGGGACAGGGTATGATACGCAGTATTTT CATTPGTGYDTQYF
- many TRBJ1-1 TRBV20-1 TGCAGTGCTAGAGAAATAACTGAAGCTTTCTTT CSAREITEAFF
TRBD1 many TRBJ2-1 TRBV20-1 TGCAGTGCCAGAGGGTCAGGGACAGGGGGCTATAATGAGCAGTTCTTC CSARGSGTGGYNEQFF
TRBD1 many TRBJ2-2 TRBV29-1 TGCAGCGTTGCTACAGGGGGAACCTCCTCGAACACCGGGGAGCTGTTTTTT CSVATGGTSSNTGELFF
TRBD1 many TRBJ2-5 TRBV19 TGTGCCAGTACCACTTTACCGGGACAGGGTTTGGAGACCCAGTACTTC CASTTLPGQGLETQYF
- many TRBJ1-5 TRBV7-2 TGTGCCAGCAGCACCGGTAGCAATCAGCCCCAGCATTTT CASSTGSNQPQHF
TRBD2 many TRBJ2-2 TRBV28 TGTGCCAGCAGTTTCAGCGGGAGAACCGGGGAGCTGTTTTTT CASSFSGRTGELFF